One and the same sample provided the 18 T cell receptor beta chains below, sequenced in a study of identical twins. From the 5' RACE reads, TCRdb called clonotypes with MiXCR, one entry per CDR3 protein. The sample holds over 200,000 distinct CDR3 sequences, over 5% seen once. This sample was shared with a second study, whose subject was T cells expressing NK-cell markers.

The specimen sequenced was CD8+ T cells sorted from blood. The receptor set was obtained from a young woman in good health.

This clonotype was picked up a small number of times. This sequence joins TRBV7-2 and TRBJ2-3; TRBD2 might be the D (5 bases). V was pared by 5 bases and J by 2 bases, with 11 bases between. Looked up from germline, CDR1 is SGHTA and CDR2 is FQGNSA. The CDR3 runs 14 residues. The CDR3 nucleotides read TGTGCCAGCAGCACACTAGGGAACACAGATACGCAGTATTTT. Translated, it gives CASSTLGNTDTQYF. Full variable domain (missing parts from reference TRBV7-2 and TRBJ2-3): GAGVSQSPSNKVTEKGKDVELRCDPISGHTALYWYRQSLGQGLEFLIYFQGNSAPDKSGLPSDRFSAERTGGSVSTLTIQRTQQEDSAVYLCASSTLGNTDTQYFGPGTRLTVL.

This clonotype was seen repeatedly, ten times or more. V usage is TRBV24-1 and J usage is TRBJ2-1; 8 bases fit TRBD1. The CDR3 spans 12 residues. V shed 2 bases, J shed 13 bases, and the junction held 3 bases outside the gene matches. In germline, CDR1 is KGHDR, CDR2 SFDVKD. CDR3 nucleotide sequence: TGTGCCACCAGTGATTACGGGACAGGTCAGTTCTTC. It yields the protein CATSDYGTGQFF.

This chain joins TRBV2 and TRBJ2-3, with 11 bases lining up with TRBD1. CDR3 length: 18 amino acids. Trimming removed 8 bases from V and 9 bases from J; junction bases left unmatched: 22. Per the germline V gene, CDR1 is SNHLY and CDR2 is FYNNEI. This chain's CDR3 is CASEVFYGQGAEMGTQYF. CDR3 in DNA: TGTGCCAGCGAGGTATTTTATGGACAGGGGGCTGAGATGGGGACGCAGTATTTT. The whole variable domain, remainder taken from reference TRBV2 and TRBJ2-3, is EPEVTQTPSHQVTQMGQEVILRCVPISNHLYFYWYRQILGQKVEFLVSFYNNEISEKSEIFDDQFSVERPDGSNFTLKIRSTKLEDSAMYFCASEVFYGQGAEMGTQYFGPGTRLTVL.

The J gene is TRBJ2-7, the V gene TRBV7-9; no clear D gene. CDR3 length: 11 residues. The V end was cut by 5 bases, the J end by 7 bases, with 9 bases between. CDR1 is SEHNR, CDR2 FQNEAQ, per germline (reference sequence). CDR3 protein: CASSRTQEQYF. For the CDR3, the DNA is TGTGCCAGCAGCCGAACGCAGGAGCAGTACTTC.

This clonotype has a handful of counts. The J gene is TRBJ2-5, the V gene TRBV6-2 or TRBV6-3; 7 bases agree with TRBD1. The junction had 15 bases not matched to a gene; V was cut back by 9 bases and J by 5 bases. Germline V CDR1 and CDR2: MNHEY, SVGEGT. CDR3 length equals 15 residues. The CDR3: CASRQGGDQRETQYF. The DNA for the CDR3 is TGTGCCAGTAGACAGGGTGGTGATCAGAGGGAGACCCAGTACTTC.

This clonotype was seen repeatedly, ten times or more. The chain employs TRBV7-8 and TRBJ2-5; D call uncertain. V shed 5 bases and J shed 5 bases, with 9 bases lying between them. The CDR3 contains 12 residues. Germline CDR1 SGHVS, CDR2 FQNEAQ. CDR3 DNA sequence: TGTGCCAGCAGCACCCGTGACGAGACCCAGTACTTC. Translated, it gives CASSTRDETQYF.

This clonotype has just a few counts. J is TRBJ2-7 and V is TRBV5-8; D gene ambiguous. CDR1 and CDR2 (germline): SGHTS, YDEGEE. CDR3 length equals 13 residues. The V end lost 4 bases, the J end lost 2 bases, and 10 bases lay between the germline ends. CDR3 in amino acids: CASSIDIAYEQYF. DNA for the CDR3: TGTGCCAGCAGCATAGACATCGCCTACGAGCAGTACTTC.

The rearrangement joins TRBV7-9 to TRBJ2-7; possibly TRBD2 for D (6 bases). This CDR3 region has 16 residues. The germline gives CDR1 SEHNR, CDR2 FQNEAQ (reference sequence). The V gene lost 0 bases and the J gene lost 7 bases, with 19 bases spanning the gap. CDR3: CASSLAPVGPGGEQYF. DNA of the CDR3: TGTGCCAGCAGCTTAGCGCCGGTTGGACCCGGAGGGGAGCAGTACTTC.

The CDR3, as DNA: TGTGCCAGCAGCTTGATTCCCTACAATGAGCAGTTCTTC. Residues: CASSLIPYNEQFF. The rearrangement uses TRBV7-8 and TRBJ2-1; D ambiguous. Germline loops: CDR1 SGHVS, CDR2 FQNEAQ. V lost 3 bases to trimming and J lost 2 bases, with 5 bases between them. The CDR3 is 13 amino acids. Full variable domain (outside the CDR3, taken from reference TRBV7-8 and TRBJ2-1): GAGVSQSPRYKVAKRGQDVALRCDPISGHVSLFWYQQALGQGPEFLTYFQNEAQLDKSGLPSDRFFAERPEGSVSTLKIQRTQQEDSAVYLCASSLIPYNEQFFGPGTRLTVL.

The rearrangement joins TRBV11-3 to TRBJ2-2; D call uncertain. Germline V gene lookup returns CDR1 SGHNT and CDR2 YENEEA. CDR3 length: 12 amino acids. Deletions cut 5 bases from V and 6 bases from J, with 7 bases between. CDR3 protein: CASSLHPGELFF. In DNA, the CDR3 is TGTGCCAGCAGCCTACATCCCGGGGAGCTGTTTTTT.

The sample holds a few counts of this clonotype. Germline is not matched at one junction end, which may reflect a read error. CDR3 protein: CASSVAPLAKNIQYF. As DNA, the CDR3 is TGTGCCAGCAGCGTAGCCCCTTTAGCCAAAAACATTCAGTACTTC. The V call is TRBV7-2, the J call TRBJ2-4; D not resolved. This CDR3 contains 15 residues. The germline gives CDR1 SGHTA, CDR2 FQGNSA.

The chain recombines TRBV6-2 or TRBV6-3 with TRBJ2-2; D is ambiguous. Trimming removed 6 bases at V and 2 bases at J, with 16 bases between. The germline gives CDR1 MNHEY, CDR2 SVGEGT. CDR3 length equals 16 residues. The CDR3 sequence: CASSILLDLNTGELFF. The CDR3 DNA reads as TGTGCCAGCAGCATATTATTGGACCTTAACACCGGGGAGCTGTTTTTT.

This clonotype has only a few counts. This chain uses TRBV7-9 with TRBJ2-1; TRBD2 matches at 8 bases. This CDR3 contains 15 residues. The germline CDR1 and CDR2 sequences are SEHNR and FQNEAQ (reference sequence). V gave up 1 base and J gave up 9 bases; unmatched junction bases: 8. Here the CDR3 DNA reads TGTGCCAGCAGCTTAGGGGGTCTAGCGGGTGGTGAGCAGTTCTTC. Its protein product is CASSLGGLAGGEQFF.

This rearrangement joins TRBV7-6 to TRBJ2-2, with D maybe TRBD2 (5 bases). CDR3 length: 14 amino acids. V was trimmed by 5 bases and J by 8 bases, leaving 15 bases between them. Germline V lookup: CDR1 SGHVS, CDR2 FNYEAQ. CDR3 loop: CASSPEPGWGELFF. CDR3 nucleotide sequence: TGTGCCAGCAGCCCCGAGCCGGGATGGGGGGAGCTGTTTTTT.

The rearrangement links TRBV7-9 to TRBJ2-7; D remains ambiguous. The V gene's germline CDR1 is SEHNR and CDR2 FQNEAQ (reference sequence). The CDR3 runs 14 residues. Trimming took off 2 bases at V and 4 bases at J, with 12 bases between the two ends. In nucleotides, the CDR3 is TGTGCCAGCAGCTTAAATGCCCCTCCTTACGAGCAGTACTTC. Translated, it gives CASSLNAPPYEQYF.

This clonotype came up a few times. V gene TRBV9 combines with J gene TRBJ2-5; TRBD1 agrees at 7 bases. Germline V gene lookup returns CDR1 SGDLS and CDR2 YYNGEE. V was clipped by 4 bases and J by 5 bases; unmatched bases: 8. This CDR3 comprises 14 residues. CDR3 protein: CASSKEQGWETQYF. The CDR3 DNA reads TGTGCCAGCAGCAAAGAACAGGGGTGGGAGACCCAGTACTTC.

This clonotype occurred a few times. The rearrangement uses TRBV18 and TRBJ1-1, with D unresolved. Trimming took off 4 bases at V and 0 bases at J, with 12 bases between the two ends. Germline V gene lookup returns CDR1 KGHSH and CDR2 LQKENI. The CDR3 spans 15 residues. For the CDR3, the DNA is TGTGCCAGCTCACAACCCGGCGGGGTGAACACTGAAGCTTTCTTT. Translated: CASSQPGGVNTEAFF.

This chain links TRBV11-2 with TRBJ1-2; D is undetermined. This CDR3 spans 14 amino acids. The V and J ends lost 5 bases and 6 bases respectively, with 16 bases between them. CDR1 SGHAT and CDR2 FQNNGV come from the germline V gene. In DNA form, the CDR3 reads TGTGCCAGCAGCGCCACCCGGGCACGAAATGGCTACACCTTC. Encoded protein: CASSATRARNGYTF.